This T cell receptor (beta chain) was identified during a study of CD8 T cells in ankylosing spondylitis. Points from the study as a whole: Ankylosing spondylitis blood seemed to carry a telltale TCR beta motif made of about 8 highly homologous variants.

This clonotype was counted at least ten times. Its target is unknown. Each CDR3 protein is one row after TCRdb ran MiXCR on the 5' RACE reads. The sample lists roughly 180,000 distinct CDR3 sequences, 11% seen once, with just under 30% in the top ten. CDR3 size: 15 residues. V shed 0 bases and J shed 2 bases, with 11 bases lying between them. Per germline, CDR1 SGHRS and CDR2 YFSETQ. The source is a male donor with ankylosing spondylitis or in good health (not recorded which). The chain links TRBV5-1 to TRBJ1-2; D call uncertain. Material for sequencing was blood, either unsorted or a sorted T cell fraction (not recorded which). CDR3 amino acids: CASSLGSGENYGYTF. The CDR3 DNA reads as TGCGCCAGCAGCTTGGGTAGCGGGGAGAACTATGGCTACACCTTC.